Described below is a single TCR beta chain sequence and its context. Its specificity is not known. Looked up from germline, CDR1 is LNHNV and CDR2 is YYDKDF (reference sequence). The CDR3 sequence is 14 residues long. V lost 1 base and J lost 4; bases outside the gene matches: 3. The sample is drawn from a study of blood T cells in healthy people across ages. Study-wide findings and caveats: Among T cells, TCR beta diversity per million cells dropped roughly linearly as age rose.

A second about 6 to 12 cycle PCR used barcoded and J-beta primers. MiXCR, applied by TCRdb to the 5' RACE reads, yields one record per CDR3 protein. This table has under 2,000,000 distinct CDR3 sequences, around 48% appearing once. The study recruited healthy Caucasian donors from Russia who were aged roughly 6 to 95. The rearrangement joins TRBV15 to TRBJ2-5; 7 bases line up with TRBD2. The TCR comes from a woman aged 40 to 50 in good health. Sequencing was carried out using blood. CDR3 bases: TGTGCCACCAGCAGAGCACCTAGCGGAGAGACCCAGTACTTC. Its translation: CATSRAPSGETQYF.